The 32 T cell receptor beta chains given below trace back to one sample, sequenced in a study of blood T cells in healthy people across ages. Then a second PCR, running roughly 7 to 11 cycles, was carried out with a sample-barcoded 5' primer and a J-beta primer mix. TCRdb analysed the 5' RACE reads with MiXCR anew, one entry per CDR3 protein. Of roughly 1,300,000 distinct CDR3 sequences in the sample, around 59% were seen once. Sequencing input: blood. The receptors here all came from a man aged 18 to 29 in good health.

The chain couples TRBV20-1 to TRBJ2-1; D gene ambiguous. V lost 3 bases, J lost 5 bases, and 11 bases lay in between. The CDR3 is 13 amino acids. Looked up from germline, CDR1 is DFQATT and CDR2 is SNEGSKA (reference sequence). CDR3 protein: CSASVLRNNEQFF. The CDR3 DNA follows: TGCAGTGCTAGTGTCCTGAGGAACAATGAGCAGTTCTTC.

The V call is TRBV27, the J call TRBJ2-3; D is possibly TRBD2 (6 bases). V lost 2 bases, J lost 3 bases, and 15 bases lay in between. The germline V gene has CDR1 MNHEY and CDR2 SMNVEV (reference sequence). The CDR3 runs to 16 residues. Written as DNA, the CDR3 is TGTGCCAGCAGTTTAATAGCTAGCGAGGGAACAGATACGCAGTATTTT. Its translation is CASSLIASEGTDTQYF.

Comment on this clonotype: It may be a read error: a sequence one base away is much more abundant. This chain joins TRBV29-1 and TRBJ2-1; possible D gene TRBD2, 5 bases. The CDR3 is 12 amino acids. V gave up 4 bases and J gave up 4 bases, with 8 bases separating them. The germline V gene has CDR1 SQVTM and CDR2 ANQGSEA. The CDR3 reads CSVGTPYNEQFF. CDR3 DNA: TGCAGCGTTGGGACTCCTTACAATGAGCAGTTCTTC.

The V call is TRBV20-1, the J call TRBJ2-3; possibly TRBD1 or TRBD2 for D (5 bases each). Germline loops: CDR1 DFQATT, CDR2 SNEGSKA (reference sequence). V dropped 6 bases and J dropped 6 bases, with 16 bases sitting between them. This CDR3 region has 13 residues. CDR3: CSAEILGTDTQYF. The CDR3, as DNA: TGCAGTGCCGAAATTCTCGGGACCGATACGCAGTATTTT.

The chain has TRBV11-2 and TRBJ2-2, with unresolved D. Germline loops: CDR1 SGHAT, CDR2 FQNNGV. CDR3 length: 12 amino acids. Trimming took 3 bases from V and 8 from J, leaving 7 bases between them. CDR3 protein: CASSLFLGELFF. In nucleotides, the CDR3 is TGTGCCAGCAGCTTGTTTTTAGGGGAGCTGTTTTTT.

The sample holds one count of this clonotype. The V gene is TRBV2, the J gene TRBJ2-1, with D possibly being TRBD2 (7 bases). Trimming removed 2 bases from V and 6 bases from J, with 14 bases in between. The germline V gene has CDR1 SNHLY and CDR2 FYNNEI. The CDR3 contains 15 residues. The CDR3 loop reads CASSEIGGRSNEQFF. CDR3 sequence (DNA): TGTGCCAGCAGTGAAATCGGGGGGCGAAGCAATGAGCAGTTCTTC.

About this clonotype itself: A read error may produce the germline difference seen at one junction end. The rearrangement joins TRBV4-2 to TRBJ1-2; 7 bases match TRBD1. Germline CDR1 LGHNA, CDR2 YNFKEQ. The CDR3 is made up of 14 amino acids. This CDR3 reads CASSQGEGGHGYTF. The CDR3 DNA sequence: TGTGCCAGCAGTCAAGGGGAAGGGGGCCATGGCTACACCTTC.

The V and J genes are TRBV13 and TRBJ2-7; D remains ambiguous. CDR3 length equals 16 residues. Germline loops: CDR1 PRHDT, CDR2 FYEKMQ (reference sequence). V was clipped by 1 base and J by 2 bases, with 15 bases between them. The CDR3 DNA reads TGTGCCAGCAGCTTAGTCCCGAGGTCCCTAACCTACGAGCAGTACTTC. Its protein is CASSLVPRSLTYEQYF. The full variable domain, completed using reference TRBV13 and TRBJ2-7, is AAGVIQSPRHLIKEKRETATLKCYPIPRHDTVYWYQQGPGQDPQFLISFYEKMQSDKGSIPDRFSAQQFSDYHSELNMSSLELGDSALYFCASSLVPRSLTYEQYFGPGTRLTVT.

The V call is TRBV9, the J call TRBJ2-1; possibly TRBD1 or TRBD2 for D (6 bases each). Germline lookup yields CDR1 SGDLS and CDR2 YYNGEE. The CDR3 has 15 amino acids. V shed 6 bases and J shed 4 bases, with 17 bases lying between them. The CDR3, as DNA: TGTGCCAGCAACCTAGGTGGGGGGCGATACAATGAGCAGTTCTTC. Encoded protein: CASNLGGGRYNEQFF.

Here the CDR3 DNA reads TGCGCCAGCAGCCAAGGGGGGGGGAGGTATGAAAAACTGTTTTTT. The encoded protein is CASSQGGGRYEKLFF. The genes are TRBV4-1 and TRBJ1-4, with D possibly matching TRBD1 (5 bases). Trimming stripped 1 base from V and 6 bases from J, with 12 bases between. The CDR3 totals 15 residues. Per germline, CDR1 MGHRA and CDR2 YSYEKL.

CDR3 in DNA: TGTGCCACCAGCAGAGATTGGGGAGGGGGTCACTATGGCTACACCTTC. Translated, it gives CATSRDWGGGHYGYTF. The chain joins TRBV15 to TRBJ1-2, with D possibly being TRBD1 (6 bases). CDR1 LNHNV and CDR2 YYDKDF come from the germline V gene (reference sequence). This CDR3 has 16 residues. V lost 0 bases and J lost 3, with 14 bases in between.

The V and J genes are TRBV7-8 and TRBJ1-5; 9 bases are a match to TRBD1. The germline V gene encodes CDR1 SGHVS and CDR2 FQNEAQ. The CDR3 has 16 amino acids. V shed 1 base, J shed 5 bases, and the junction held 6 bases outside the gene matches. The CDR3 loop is CASSLGVGQGDQPQHF. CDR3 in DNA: TGTGCCAGCAGCTTAGGTGTGGGACAGGGTGATCAGCCCCAGCATTTT.

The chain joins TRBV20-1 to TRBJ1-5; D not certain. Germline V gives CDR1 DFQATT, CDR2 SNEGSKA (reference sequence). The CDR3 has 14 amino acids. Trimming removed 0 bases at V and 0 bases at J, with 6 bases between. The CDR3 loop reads CSARDRPSNQPQHF. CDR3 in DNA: TGCAGTGCTAGAGATAGGCCTAGCAATCAGCCCCAGCATTTT.

The CDR3 DNA follows: TGTGCCAGCAGAACCGGGACAGGGGGCAAAAACATTCAGTACTTC. It encodes CASRTGTGGKNIQYF. J is TRBJ2-4 and V is TRBV28; 11 bases agree with TRBD1. Losses at the gene ends were 6 bases for V and 3 bases for J; bases not matched to a gene: 4. Germline assignment: CDR1 MDHEN and CDR2 SYDVKM. The length of the CDR3 is 15 residues.

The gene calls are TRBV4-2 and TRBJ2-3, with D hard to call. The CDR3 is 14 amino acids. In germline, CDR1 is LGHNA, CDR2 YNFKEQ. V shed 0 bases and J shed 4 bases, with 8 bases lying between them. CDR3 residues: CASSQEDAADTQYF. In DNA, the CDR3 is TGTGCCAGCAGCCAAGAGGATGCCGCAGATACGCAGTATTTT.

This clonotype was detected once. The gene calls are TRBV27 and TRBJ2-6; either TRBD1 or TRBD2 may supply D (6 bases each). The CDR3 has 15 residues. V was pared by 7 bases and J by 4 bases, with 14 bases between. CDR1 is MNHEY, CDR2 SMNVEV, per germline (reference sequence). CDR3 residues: CASMGGPLGANVLTF. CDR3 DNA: TGTGCCAGCATGGGGGGCCCCTTGGGGGCCAACGTCCTGACTTTC.

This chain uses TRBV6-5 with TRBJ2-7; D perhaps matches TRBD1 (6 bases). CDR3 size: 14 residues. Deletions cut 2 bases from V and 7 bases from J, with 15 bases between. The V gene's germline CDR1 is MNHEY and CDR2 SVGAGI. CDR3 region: CASSYEGVHNEQYF. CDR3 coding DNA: TGTGCCAGCAGTTACGAGGGGGTACACAATGAGCAGTACTTC.

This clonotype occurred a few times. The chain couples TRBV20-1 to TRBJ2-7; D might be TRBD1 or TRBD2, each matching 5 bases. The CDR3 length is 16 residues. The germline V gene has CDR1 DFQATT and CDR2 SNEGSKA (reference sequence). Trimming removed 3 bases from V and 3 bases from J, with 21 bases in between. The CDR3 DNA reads TGCAGTGCTAGCCCAATCTTACGGGGCAACCTCTACGAGCAGTACTTC. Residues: CSASPILRGNLYEQYF.

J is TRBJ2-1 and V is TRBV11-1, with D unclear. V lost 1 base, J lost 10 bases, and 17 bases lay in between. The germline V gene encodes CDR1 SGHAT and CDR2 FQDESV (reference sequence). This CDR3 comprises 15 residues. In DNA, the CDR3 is TGTGCCAGCAGCTTAGAGGGTTTGCAGACCGGGGAGCAGTTCTTC. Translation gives CASSLEGLQTGEQFF.

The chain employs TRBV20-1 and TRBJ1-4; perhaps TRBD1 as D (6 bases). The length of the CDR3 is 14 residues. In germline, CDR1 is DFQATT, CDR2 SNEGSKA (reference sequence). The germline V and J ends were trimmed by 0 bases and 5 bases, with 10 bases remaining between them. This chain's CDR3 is CSARDVQGNEKLFF. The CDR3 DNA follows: TGCAGTGCTAGAGATGTCCAGGGGAATGAAAAACTGTTTTTT.

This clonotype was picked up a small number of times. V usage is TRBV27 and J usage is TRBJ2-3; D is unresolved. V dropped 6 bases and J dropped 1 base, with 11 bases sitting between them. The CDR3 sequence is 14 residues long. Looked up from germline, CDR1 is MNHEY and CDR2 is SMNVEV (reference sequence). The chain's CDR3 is CASRPLGGTDTQYF. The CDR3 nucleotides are TGTGCCAGCAGACCATTGGGTGGCACAGATACGCAGTATTTT.

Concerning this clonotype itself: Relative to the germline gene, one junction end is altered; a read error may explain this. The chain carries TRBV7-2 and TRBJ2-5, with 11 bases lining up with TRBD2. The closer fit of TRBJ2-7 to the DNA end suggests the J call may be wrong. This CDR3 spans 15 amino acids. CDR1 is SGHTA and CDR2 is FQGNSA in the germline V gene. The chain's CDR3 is CASSIAGGVVYEQYF. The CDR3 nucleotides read TGTGCCAGCAGCATAGCGGGGGGGGTCGTATACGAGCAGTACTTC.

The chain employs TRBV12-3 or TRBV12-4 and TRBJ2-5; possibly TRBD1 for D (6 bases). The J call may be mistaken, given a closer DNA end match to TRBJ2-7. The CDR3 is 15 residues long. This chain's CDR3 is CASSDRQASTYEQYF. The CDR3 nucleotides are TGTGCCAGTAGTGACCGACAGGCCTCGACCTACGAGCAGTACTTC.

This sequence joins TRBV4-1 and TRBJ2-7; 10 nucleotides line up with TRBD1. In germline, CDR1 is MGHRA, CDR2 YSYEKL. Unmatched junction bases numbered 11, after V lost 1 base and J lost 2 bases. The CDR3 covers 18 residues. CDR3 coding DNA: TGCGCCAGCAGCCAAGTCGTTGGATGGGGACAGGGGACCTACGAGCAGTACTTC. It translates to CASSQVVGWGQGTYEQYF.

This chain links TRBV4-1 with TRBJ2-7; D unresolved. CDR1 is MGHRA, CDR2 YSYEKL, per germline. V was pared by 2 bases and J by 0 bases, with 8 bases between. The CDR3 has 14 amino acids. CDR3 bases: TGCGCCAGCAGCCAATTTTCAGCCTCCTACGAGCAGTACTTC. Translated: CASSQFSASYEQYF.

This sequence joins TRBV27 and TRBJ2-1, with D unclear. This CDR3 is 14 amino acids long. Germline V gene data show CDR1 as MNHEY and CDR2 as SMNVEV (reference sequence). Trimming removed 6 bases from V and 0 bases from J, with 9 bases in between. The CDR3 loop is CASSRRYSYNEQFF. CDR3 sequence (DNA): TGTGCCAGCAGCCGTCGGTACTCCTACAATGAGCAGTTCTTC.

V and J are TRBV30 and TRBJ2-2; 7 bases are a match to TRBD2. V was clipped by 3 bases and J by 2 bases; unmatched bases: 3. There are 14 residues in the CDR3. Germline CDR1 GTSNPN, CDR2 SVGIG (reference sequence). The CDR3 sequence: CAWRAGYNTGELFF. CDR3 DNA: TGTGCCTGGAGAGCGGGATACAACACCGGGGAGCTGTTTTTT. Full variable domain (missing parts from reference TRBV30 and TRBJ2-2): SQTIHQWPATLVQPVGSPLSLECTVEGTSNPNLYWYRQAAGRGLQLLFYSVGIGQISSEVPQNLSASRPQDRQFILSSKKLLLSDSGFYLCAWRAGYNTGELFFGEGSRLTVL.

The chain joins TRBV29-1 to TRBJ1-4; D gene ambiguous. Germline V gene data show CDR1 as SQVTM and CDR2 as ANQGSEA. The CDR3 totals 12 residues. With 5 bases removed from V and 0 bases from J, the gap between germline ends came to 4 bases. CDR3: CSVQATNEKLFF. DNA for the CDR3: TGCAGCGTTCAGGCAACTAATGAAAAACTGTTTTTT.

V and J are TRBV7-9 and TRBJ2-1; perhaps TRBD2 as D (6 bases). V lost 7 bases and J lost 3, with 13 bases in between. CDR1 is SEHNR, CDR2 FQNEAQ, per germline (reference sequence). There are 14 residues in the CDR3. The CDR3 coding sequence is TGTGCCAGCATCCTCGGAGGGTTCTACAATGAGCAGTTCTTC. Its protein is CASILGGFYNEQFF.

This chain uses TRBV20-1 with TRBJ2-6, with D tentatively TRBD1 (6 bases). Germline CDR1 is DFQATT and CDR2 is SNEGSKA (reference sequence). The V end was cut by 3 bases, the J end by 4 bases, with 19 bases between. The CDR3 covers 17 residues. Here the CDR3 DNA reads TGCAGTGCTAGTTCGGCCCAGGGGCCAAAGGGGGCCAACGTCCTGACTTTC. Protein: CSASSAQGPKGANVLTF.

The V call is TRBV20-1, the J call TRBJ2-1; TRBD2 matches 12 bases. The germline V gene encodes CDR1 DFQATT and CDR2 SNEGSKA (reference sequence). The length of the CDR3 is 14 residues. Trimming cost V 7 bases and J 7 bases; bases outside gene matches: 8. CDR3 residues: CSVLGLAGPNEQFF. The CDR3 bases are TGCAGTGTCTTAGGACTAGCGGGGCCAAATGAGCAGTTCTTC.

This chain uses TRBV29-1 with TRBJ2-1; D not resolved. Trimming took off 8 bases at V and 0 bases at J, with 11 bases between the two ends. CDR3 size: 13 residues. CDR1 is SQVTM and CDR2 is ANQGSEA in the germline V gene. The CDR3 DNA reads TGCAGCCTGGGAAGTAGCTCCTACAATGAGCAGTTCTTC. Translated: CSLGSSSYNEQFF.